The 6 T cell receptor beta chains reported below all come from one sample, sequenced in a study of T cell clonality in common variable immunodeficiency. General study results and limits: In common variable immunodeficiency, TCR beta chains reportedly carried fewer deletions and N-nucleotide insertions.

Using immunoSEQ multiplex PCR, the repertoire was profiled, and TCRdb retains in-frame clones only, with some absent. This sample carries tens of thousands of clones, none of them present only once. Their cognate antigens are unknown. Sequences were obtained from peripheral blood mononuclear cells. The receptors derive from a human donor with common variable immunodeficiency.

On this clone itself: The read ends 3 residues shy of where the CDR3 ends; the end is completed using the germline J gene. The rearrangement links TRBV23-1 to TRBJ2-3, with D perhaps TRBD2 (5 bases). Being an ORF, TRBV23-1 has a function that is uncertain. With 6 bases removed from V and 6 bases from J, the gap between germline ends came to 13 bases. The CDR3 runs to 13 residues. CDR3 amino acids: CASSPPGSDTQYF. CDR3 DNA, as far as it was read: TGCGCCAGCAGCCCCCCGGGGTCCGATACG.

This clone was observed a handful of times. The read ends 3 residues early relative to the CDR3; the germline J gene fills the gap. The chain couples TRBV19 to TRBJ1-6; D not certain. V was pared by 7 bases and J by 7 bases, with 8 bases between. The length of the CDR3 is 12 residues. Germline CDR1 is LNHDA and CDR2 is SQIVND (reference sequence). The CDR3 here is CASTGGNSPLHF. The DNA read from the CDR3 is TGTGCCAGTACAGGAGGGAATTCACCC.

In its sample, this clone was seen a few times. The read ends 3 residues early relative to the CDR3; the germline J gene fills the gap. V usage is TRBV19 and J usage is TRBJ1-6; 7 bases match TRBD1. The CDR3 contains 12 residues. The V and J ends lost 5 bases and 10 bases, in that order; junction bases with no gene match: 2. Germline CDR1 reads LNHDA; CDR2 reads SQIVND (reference sequence). This CDR3 reads CASSSGGSPLHF. The covered CDR3 bases are TGTGCCAGTAGTTCAGGGGGATCACCC.

A few counts support this clone. From the germline J gene comes the end of the CDR3, since the read stops 3 residues before it. The chain joins TRBV20-1 to TRBJ2-5, with a tentative D call TRBD2 (5 bases). Germline CDR1 is DFQATT and CDR2 is SNEGSKA (reference sequence). V lost 7 bases, J lost 3 bases, and 18 bases lay in between. The CDR3 spans 14 residues. The CDR3 bases that were read are TGCAGTGTAGCGCCTGGGCTACCGGAAGAGACC. This sequence encodes CSVAPGLPEET. The full-length CDR3 reads as CSVAPGLPEETQYF.

This clone was seen only a few times. The CDR3 extends 3 residues past the end of the read, so its final part is completed from the germline J gene. The gene calls are TRBV5-1 and TRBJ2-5, with TRBD2 identical over 10 bases. The germline gives CDR1 SGHRS, CDR2 YFSETQ. The ends lost 0 bases at V and 3 bases at J; junction bases unmatched: 5. CDR3 size: 16 residues. This CDR3 is CASSLGGTSDEETQYF. Partial CDR3 DNA: TGCGCCAGCAGCTTGGGGGGGACTAGCGATGAAGAGACC.

As regards this clone: The sequence runs out 3 residues before the end of the CDR3; the remainder is reconstructed from the germline J gene. The rearrangement links TRBV30 to TRBJ2-2, with TRBD2 identical over 7 bases. The CDR3 is 16 amino acids. CDR1 is GTSNPN, CDR2 SVGIG, per germline (reference sequence). The V and J ends lost 2 bases and 1 base, in that order; junction bases with no gene match: 7. This CDR3 reads CAWSSWGGENTGELFF. The sequenced CDR3 bases are TGTGCCTGGAGTTCGTGGGGGGGAGAGAACACCGGGGAG.